The next 3 T cell receptor beta chains were all read from a single sample in a study of CD8+ T cells in alopecia areata. Investigators isolated RNA and reverse transcribed it into cDNA to act as the sequencing template. The assay was immunoSEQ multiplex PCR, and TCRdb's table has in-frame clones only and misses some. This sample has some 120,000 clones, with over 50% found just once. Here the sequenced sample was CD4+ T cells sorted from blood, taken at week 0. Receptors originate from a human donor with alopecia areata.

In regard to this clone: The sample has other DNA sequences that encode this CDR3 too. The chain carries TRBV30 and TRBJ1-2, with unresolved D. Trimming pared 3 bases from V and 3 bases from J, leaving 8 bases between. The CDR3 runs to 12 residues. Germline CDR1 reads GTSNPN; CDR2 reads SVGIG (reference sequence). CDR3 loop: CAWSLTDYGYTF. CDR3 coding DNA: TGTGCCTGGAGCCTGACGGACTATGGCTACACCTTC.

V is TRBV9 and J is TRBJ2-7; TRBD2 aligns across 9 bases. V shed 2 bases and J 7 bases; nucleotides not matched to a gene: 4. Per the germline V gene, CDR1 is SGDLS and CDR2 is YYNGEE. The CDR3 extends over 13 amino acids. The CDR3 region has the DNA TGTGCCAGCAGCGTGGCGGGGGGGCGAGAGCAGTACTTC. This encodes CASSVAGGREQYF.

This chain connects TRBV28 to TRBJ1-5; 8 bases agree with TRBD1. Germline trimming cut 6 bases from V and 5 bases from J; bases unmatched to any gene: 6. The CDR3 extends over 14 amino acids. From germline, CDR1 is MDHEN and CDR2 SYDVKM. CDR3 amino acids: CASSGGTGYQPQHF. The CDR3 DNA reads as TGTGCCAGCAGCGGCGGGACAGGATATCAGCCCCAGCATTTT. Full variable domain (missing parts from reference TRBV28 and TRBJ1-5): DVKVTQSSRYLVKRTGEKVFLECVQDMDHENMFWYRQDPGLGLRLIYFSYDVKMKEKGDIPEGYSVSREKKERFSLILESASTNQTSMYLCASSGGTGYQPQHFGDGTRLSIL.